The source of this T cell receptor (beta chain) is a study of regulatory T cells in long-lasting Graves disease. Study-level findings and limits: Results may be inaccurate due to the small sample size. Investigators studied peripheral blood only, not thyroid tissue.

The CDR3 is 16 residues long. Germline loops: CDR1 LNHDA, CDR2 SQIVND (reference sequence). V dropped 1 base and J dropped 8; count of bases not matched to a gene: 10. The time point denotes: newly diagnosed GD, antithyroid drugs for less than 3 months. From PBMCs, RNA was extracted and then used to make the TCR library. iRepertoire HTBI primers and Arm-PCR of CDR3 regions built TCR beta libraries. TCRdb redid the calling of the multiplex PCR reads with MiXCR, one entry per CDR3 protein. The sample lists roughly 440,000 distinct CDR3 sequences, about 17% occurring once. Worth noting for this clonotype: The antigen is undetermined.

The data also belong to a second study, concerning T cells in Graves' hyperthyroidism and ophthalmopathy. That report notes: The diagnostic basis comprised clinical symptoms, serum thyroxine and TRAb, thyroid ultrasound and orbital computed tomography. The majority of expanded thyroid clonotypes above 0.001 also appeared in blood.

This TCR derives from a woman aged 18-35 years with Graves disease. The source was peripheral blood mononuclear cells (PBMCs), collected at new diagnosis, from a patient treated with antithyroid drugs. This rearrangement joins TRBV19 to TRBJ2-4; 8 bases match TRBD1. The CDR3 DNA sequence: TGTGCCAGTAGTATAGTGGACAGGGAGGACAAGTACATTCAGTACTTC. Translating it yields CASSIVDREDKYIQYF. The whole variable domain, remainder taken from reference TRBV19 and TRBJ2-4, is DGGITQSPKYLFRKEGQNVTLSCEQNLNHDAMYWYRQDPGQGLRLIYYSQIVNDFQKGDIAEGYSVSREKKESFPLTVTSAQKNPTAFYLCASSIVDREDKYIQYFGAGTRLSVL.